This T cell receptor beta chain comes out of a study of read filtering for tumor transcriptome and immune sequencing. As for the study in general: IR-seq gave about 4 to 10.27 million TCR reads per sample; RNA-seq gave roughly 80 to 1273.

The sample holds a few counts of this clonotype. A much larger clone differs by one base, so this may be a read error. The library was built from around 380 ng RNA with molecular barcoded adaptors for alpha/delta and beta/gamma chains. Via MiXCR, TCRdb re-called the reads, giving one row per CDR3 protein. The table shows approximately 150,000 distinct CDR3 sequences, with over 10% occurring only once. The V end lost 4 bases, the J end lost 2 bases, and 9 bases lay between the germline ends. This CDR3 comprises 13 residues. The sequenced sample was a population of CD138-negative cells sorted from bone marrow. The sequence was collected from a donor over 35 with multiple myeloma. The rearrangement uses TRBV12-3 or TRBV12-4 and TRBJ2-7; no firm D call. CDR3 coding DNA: TGTGCCAGCAGTTGGGCTGGTGCCTACGAGCAGTACTTC. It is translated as CASSWAGAYEQYF.